What follows are 14 T cell receptor beta chains derived from one specimen sequenced in a study of patients and donors after allogeneic stem cell transplantation. From the RT-PCR reads, TCRdb called clonotypes with MiXCR, one entry per CDR3 protein. Of under 30,000 distinct CDR3 sequences listed, 7.5% to 9% were seen once; the top ten hold about half. Source material: blood, either unsorted or a sorted T cell fraction (not recorded which). The receptors here all came from a human donor who was either an allogeneic HSCT recipient or a stem cell or donor lymphocyte infusion donor (not recorded which). It is not recorded whose cells these are; they may come from a transplant donor.

The rearrangement uses TRBV30 and TRBJ2-1, with TRBD1 as a possible D gene (5 bases). Trimming removed 5 bases from V and 1 base from J, with 12 bases in between. CDR1 is GTSNPN, CDR2 SVGIG, per germline (reference sequence). This CDR3 is 14 amino acids long. The CDR3 is CAWDQGASYNEQFF. CDR3 coding DNA: TGTGCCTGGGACCAGGGTGCATCCTACAATGAGCAGTTCTTC. The full variable domain, rest sourced from reference TRBV30 and TRBJ2-1, is SQTIHQWPATLVQPVGSPLSLECTVEGTSNPNLYWYRQAAGRGLQLLFYSVGIGQISSEVPQNLSASRPQDRQFILSSKKLLLSDSGFYLCAWDQGASYNEQFFGPGTRLTVL.

In this sample, this clonotype turned up many times. For the CDR3, the DNA is TGTGCCAGCAGCCAAGATAGGGACTTCTACGAGCAGTACTTC. Translating it yields CASSQDRDFYEQYF. The V gene is TRBV3-1, the J gene TRBJ2-7; possibly TRBD2 for D (6 bases). V lost 0 bases to trimming and J lost 3 bases, with 9 bases between them. Germline V CDR1 and CDR2: LGHDT, YNNKEL (reference sequence). The CDR3 sequence is 14 residues long.

This clonotype was seen ten or more times. The V and J genes are TRBV18 and TRBJ2-5, with TRBD2 matching 9 bases. With V trimmed by 4 bases and J by 2 bases, 2 bases remained unmatched. Germline V gives CDR1 KGHSH, CDR2 LQKENI. The CDR3 contains 14 residues. The chain's CDR3 is CASSLTSGQETQYF. The CDR3 coding sequence is TGTGCCAGCTCACTGACTAGCGGTCAAGAGACCCAGTACTTC. Using reference TRBV18 and TRBJ2-5 for the parts outside the CDR3, the full variable domain is NAGVMQNPRHLVRRRGQEARLRCSPMKGHSHVYWYRQLPEEGLKFMVYLQKENIIDESGMPKERFSAEFPKEGPSILRIQQVVRGDSAAYFCASSLTSGQETQYFGPGTRLLVL.

This clonotype was recorded at least ten times. V gene TRBV4-1 combines with J gene TRBJ2-1; a possible D gene is TRBD2 (5 bases). Trimming removed 1 base from V and 4 bases from J, with 8 bases in between. This CDR3 region has 14 residues. From germline, CDR1 is MGHRA and CDR2 YSYEKL. The CDR3 bases are TGCGCCAGCAGCCAAGGTACTAGGTACAATGAGCAGTTCTTC. It is translated as CASSQGTRYNEQFF.

This clonotype has at least ten counts. The chain joins TRBV5-4 to TRBJ1-3; D is unclear. The V gene's germline CDR1 is SGHNT and CDR2 YYREEE (reference sequence). Trimming cost V 0 bases and J 3 bases, with 10 bases left between them. The CDR3 sequence is 15 residues long. The CDR3 nucleotides are TGTGCCAGCAGCTTGGGCCGCCGAGATGGAAACACCATATATTTT. Amino acids: CASSLGRRDGNTIYF.

At least ten counts were recorded for this clonotype. The chain uses TRBV7-9 and TRBJ1-5; no clear D. The V gene's germline CDR1 is SEHNR and CDR2 FQNEAQ (reference sequence). This CDR3 has 13 amino acids. V was clipped by 1 base and J by 11 bases, with 12 bases between them. The CDR3 spells CASSLGVWEAQHF. The CDR3 region has the DNA TGTGCCAGCAGCTTAGGGGTATGGGAGGCCCAGCATTTT.

This clonotype was seen many times. The CDR3 DNA reads TGCAGTGCCTCGGGACTAGCGGGACCGTGGAGGGGCACAGATACGCAGTATTTT. Protein: CSASGLAGPWRGTDTQYF. The chain combines TRBV20-1 with TRBJ2-3; 13 bases agree with TRBD2. Losses at the gene ends were 6 bases for V and 1 base for J; bases not matched to a gene: 13. Germline V lookup: CDR1 DFQATT, CDR2 SNEGSKA (reference sequence). CDR3 size: 18 residues.

The chain combines TRBV28 with TRBJ1-5, with D unresolved. This CDR3 has 12 residues. The germline CDR1 and CDR2 sequences are MDHEN and SYDVKM. The V and J ends lost 5 bases and 5 bases respectively, with 7 bases between them. The CDR3: CASSVGYQPQHF. For the CDR3, the DNA is TGTGCCAGCAGTGTGGGGTATCAGCCCCAGCATTTT. The full variable domain, its missing parts supplied by reference TRBV28 and TRBJ1-5, is DVKVTQSSRYLVKRTGEKVFLECVQDMDHENMFWYRQDPGLGLRLIYFSYDVKMKEKGDIPEGYSVSREKKERFSLILESASTNQTSMYLCASSVGYQPQHFGDGTRLSIL.

This clonotype was found many times. The J gene is TRBJ1-1, the V gene TRBV5-6; 7 nucleotides line up with TRBD1. The CDR3 runs 15 residues. Germline V gives CDR1 SGHDT, CDR2 YYEEEE. Trimming took 3 bases from V and 6 from J; bases not matched to a gene: 11. Written as DNA, the CDR3 is TGTGCCAGCAGCTGGAGGCGGCCAGGGGGGCCTGAAGCTTTCTTT. Translation gives CASSWRRPGGPEAFF.

Many counts were recorded for this clonotype. The chain joins TRBV7-2 to TRBJ1-3; no reliable D call. The CDR3 length is 12 residues. Germline V lookup: CDR1 SGHTA, CDR2 FQGNSA. The germline V and J ends were trimmed by 3 bases and 3 bases, with 3 bases remaining between them. The chain's CDR3 is CASSFVGNTIYF. The DNA of the CDR3 is TGTGCCAGCAGCTTCGTTGGAAACACCATATATTTT. Full variable domain (outside the CDR3, taken from reference TRBV7-2 and TRBJ1-3): GAGVSQSPSNKVTEKGKDVELRCDPISGHTALYWYRQSLGQGLEFLIYFQGNSAPDKSGLPSDRFSAERTGGSVSTLTIQRTQQEDSAVYLCASSFVGNTIYFGEGSWLTVV.

This clonotype was observed many times. The chain carries TRBV3-1 and TRBJ2-3; TRBD2 matches 10 bases. The CDR3 sequence is 19 residues long. CDR1 and CDR2 from the germline V gene are LGHDT and YNNKEL (reference sequence). V shed 0 bases and J 0 bases; nucleotides not matched to a gene: 9. The CDR3 sequence is CASSQDILAGWGSTDTQYF. The CDR3 DNA reads as TGTGCCAGCAGCCAAGATATACTAGCGGGATGGGGAAGCACAGATACGCAGTATTTT.

The CDR3 here is CASSLSPSDRGPSNTEAFF. In DNA form, the CDR3 reads TGTGCCAGCAGTCTCTCACCTTCCGACAGGGGGCCCTCGAACACTGAAGCTTTCTTT. V and J are TRBV6-2 or TRBV6-3 and TRBJ1-1, with 10 bases lining up with TRBD1. J gave up 1 base and V 5 bases, and 16 bases lay outside the gene matches. CDR3 length equals 19 residues. Germline V gives CDR1 MNHEY, CDR2 SVGEGT.

The chain employs TRBV9 and TRBJ2-2; D could derive from TRBD1 or TRBD2 (5 bases each). The germline V gene encodes CDR1 SGDLS and CDR2 YYNGEE. V lost 5 bases, J lost 7 bases, and 15 bases lay in between. This CDR3 is 14 amino acids long. The CDR3 loop reads CASRRSGRGGELFF. The DNA for the CDR3 is TGTGCCAGCAGACGGTCGGGAAGGGGCGGGGAGCTGTTTTTT.

This clonotype was detected a few times. The V call is TRBV7-3, the J call TRBJ2-2, with D possibly TRBD2 on 6 matching bases. The length of the CDR3 is 15 residues. The V and J ends lost 5 bases and 0 bases respectively, with 10 bases between them. The germline gives CDR1 SGHTA, CDR2 FQGTGA. The CDR3 DNA reads as TGTGCCAGCAGCCCCCCGGGGGCGAACACCGGGGAGCTGTTTTTT. Its translation is CASSPPGANTGELFF.